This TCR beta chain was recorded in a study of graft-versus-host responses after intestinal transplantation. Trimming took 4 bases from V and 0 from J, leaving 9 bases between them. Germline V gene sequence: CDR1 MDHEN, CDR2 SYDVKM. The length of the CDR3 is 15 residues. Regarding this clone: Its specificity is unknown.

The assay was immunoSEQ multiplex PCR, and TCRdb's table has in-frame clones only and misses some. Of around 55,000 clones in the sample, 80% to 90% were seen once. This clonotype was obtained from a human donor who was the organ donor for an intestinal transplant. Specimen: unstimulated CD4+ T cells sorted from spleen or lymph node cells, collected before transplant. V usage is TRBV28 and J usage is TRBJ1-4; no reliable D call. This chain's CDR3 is CASSSPDATNEKLFF. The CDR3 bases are TGTGCCAGCAGTTCTCCAGATGCAACTAATGAAAAACTGTTTTTT. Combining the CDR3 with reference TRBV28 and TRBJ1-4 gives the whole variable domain DVKVTQSSRYLVKRTGEKVFLECVQDMDHENMFWYRQDPGLGLRLIYFSYDVKMKEKGDIPEGYSVSREKKERFSLILESASTNQTSMYLCASSSPDATNEKLFFGSGTQLSVL.